This record concerns one T cell receptor (beta chain) sequence. This specimen comes from a study of blood T cells in healthy people across ages. Through a sample-barcoded 5' primer and a J-beta primer mix, a second PCR was run for about 6 to 11 cycles. TCRdb itself ran the 5' RACE reads through MiXCR, one entry per CDR3 protein. The sample shows approximately 1,000,000 distinct CDR3 sequences, approximately 38% of them seen only once. This CDR3 is built from 16 residues. The germline V gene has CDR1 SGHVS and CDR2 FQNEAQ. Trimming shortened V by 5 bases and J by 4 bases, and 20 bases separated the two germline ends.

Material: blood. The rearrangement uses TRBV7-8 and TRBJ1-1, with D possibly matching TRBD1 (5 bases). The clonotype comes from a young man in good health. This chain's CDR3 is CASSLGPRLHGTEAFF. CDR3 in DNA: TGTGCCAGCAGCCTGGGACCGCGTCTACACGGCACTGAAGCTTTCTTT. Full variable domain (missing parts from reference TRBV7-8 and TRBJ1-1): GAGVSQSPRYKVAKRGQDVALRCDPISGHVSLFWYQQALGQGPEFLTYFQNEAQLDKSGLPSDRFFAERPEGSVSTLKIQRTQQEDSAVYLCASSLGPRLHGTEAFFGQGTRLTVV.